Below are 18 T cell receptor beta chains sequenced from a single sample in a study of shared clonotypes between healthy human individuals. The data were produced by immunoSEQ multiplex PCR, yet TCRdb's version contains in-frame clones alone and is incomplete. The profile shows fewer than 1.4 million clones, 75% to 80% of them singletons. Specimen: memory CD4+ T cells from PBMCs. The subset: CD45RA-negative fraction. The receptors shown here come from a man between 18 and 35 years old in good health. Some clones in this sample may be carry-over from other donors' samples.

V gene TRBV28 combines with J gene TRBJ2-1; D may be TRBD1 (6 bases). V lost 8 bases, J lost 6 bases, and 11 bases lay in between. Germline V gene lookup returns CDR1 MDHEN and CDR2 SYDVKM. The CDR3 sequence is 12 residues long. The CDR3 sequence is CASVTGPNEQFF. In nucleotides, the CDR3 is TGTGCCAGCGTTACAGGGCCCAATGAGCAGTTCTTC.

This chain uses TRBV9 with TRBJ1-2; D perhaps matches TRBD1 (5 bases). This CDR3 has 15 residues. V dropped 0 bases and J dropped 5 bases, with 14 bases sitting between them. The germline gives CDR1 SGDLS, CDR2 YYNGEE. In DNA form, the CDR3 reads TGTGCCAGCAGCGTAGGCGGCAGGGAAGTATATGGCTACACCTTC. Amino acids: CASSVGGREVYGYTF.

The chain combines TRBV5-1 with TRBJ2-7; TRBD2 is a possible D gene (5 bases). The CDR3 has 14 amino acids. Trimming stripped 3 bases from V and 6 bases from J, with 16 bases between. Germline CDR1 reads SGHRS; CDR2 reads YFSETQ. The CDR3 reads CASSSDWLGGEQYF. The CDR3 DNA follows: TGCGCCAGCAGCTCAGACTGGCTCGGAGGCGAGCAGTACTTC. The whole variable domain, remainder taken from reference TRBV5-1 and TRBJ2-7, is KAGVTQTPRYLIKTRGQQVTLSCSPISGHRSVSWYQQTPGQGLQFLFEYFSETQRNKGNFPGRFSGRQFSNSRSEMNVSTLELGDSALYLCASSSDWLGGEQYFGPGTRLTVT.

This sequence joins TRBV5-1 and TRBJ1-2; D remains ambiguous. Germline V gene data show CDR1 as SGHRS and CDR2 as YFSETQ. The CDR3 is 15 residues long. V was cut by 3 bases and J by 3 bases, with 15 bases left in between. The CDR3 nucleotides read TGCGCCAGCAGCTCATTCACGGGTGGGGACTATGGCTACACCTTC. This sequence encodes CASSSFTGGDYGYTF.

The rearrangement links TRBV11-2 to TRBJ2-3, with 10 bases aligning to TRBD2. This CDR3 has 15 amino acids. Losses at the gene ends were 5 bases for V and 5 bases for J; bases not matched to a gene: 7. Germline CDR1 SGHAT, CDR2 FQNNGV. CDR3 bases: TGTGCCAGCAGCCAGCTAGCGGGAGCTGAAGATACGCAGTATTTT. It encodes CASSQLAGAEDTQYF.

This clone was picked up one time. The rearrangement uses TRBV2 and TRBJ2-1; D might be TRBD1 (7 bases). Germline V CDR1 and CDR2: SNHLY, FYNNEI. Trimming removed 4 bases from V and 4 bases from J, with 14 bases in between. The length of the CDR3 is 15 residues. For the CDR3, the DNA is TGTGCCAGCAGTGGAACGCGGGGACAGTACAATGAGCAGTTCTTC. Amino acids: CASSGTRGQYNEQFF.

This chain uses TRBV11-2 with TRBJ2-5; D tentatively reads TRBD1 or TRBD2 (5 bases each). Trimming shortened V by 5 bases and J by 5 bases, and 18 bases separated the two germline ends. CDR3 length: 15 residues. The germline CDR1 and CDR2 sequences are SGHAT and FQNNGV. CDR3 region: CASSARDGSGETQYF. CDR3 nucleotides: TGTGCCAGCAGCGCTCGGGACGGGTCGGGCGAGACCCAGTACTTC.

In regard to this clone: A far larger clone is one base from this, pointing to a likely read error. Within the sample, other DNA sequences also encode this same CDR3. The J gene is TRBJ2-5, the V gene TRBV6-1; 7 positions match TRBD2. The CDR3 totals 15 residues. From germline, CDR1 is MNHNS and CDR2 SASEGT. The junction had 9 bases not matched to a gene; V was cut back by 3 bases and J by 5 bases. The DNA of the CDR3 is TGTGCCAGCAGTGAGACGGCGGGAGTGCATGAGACCCAGTACTTC. It yields the protein CASSETAGVHETQYF.

This clone was counted at least ten times. The V and J genes are TRBV2 and TRBJ2-3; 9 bases fit TRBD2. With 3 bases clipped from V and 5 bases from J, the junction kept 6 bases outside the gene matches. CDR3 size: 15 residues. The germline gives CDR1 SNHLY, CDR2 FYNNEI. The CDR3 nucleotides read TGTGCCAGCAGTGAGCGGGAGGGCCGGGGAGATACGCAGTATTTT. This gives the protein CASSEREGRGDTQYF. Full variable domain (missing parts from reference TRBV2 and TRBJ2-3): EPEVTQTPSHQVTQMGQEVILRCVPISNHLYFYWYRQILGQKVEFLVSFYNNEISEKSEIFDDQFSVERPDGSNFTLKIRSTKLEDSAMYFCASSEREGRGDTQYFGPGTRLTVL.

The sample holds one count of this clone. The chain is built from TRBV27 and TRBJ1-4; D gene ambiguous. The germline V gene has CDR1 MNHEY and CDR2 SMNVEV (reference sequence). Trimming removed 4 bases at V and 8 bases at J, with 11 bases between. The CDR3 length is 13 residues. The CDR3 DNA follows: TGTGCCAGCAGTTACCGGGCGAGCGAAAAACTGTTTTTT. It codes for CASSYRASEKLFF.

J is TRBJ2-5 and V is TRBV2; TRBD1 is a possible D gene (6 bases). CDR3 length equals 14 residues. The V and J ends lost 4 bases and 2 bases respectively, with 11 bases between them. Germline assignment: CDR1 SNHLY and CDR2 FYNNEI. The CDR3 DNA is TGTGCCAGCAGTGTTTCTAGGGGGCAAGAGACCCAGTACTTC. The encoded protein is CASSVSRGQETQYF.

J is TRBJ1-1 and V is TRBV6-1; unclear D gene. V was trimmed by 8 bases and J by 11 bases, leaving 24 bases between them. Germline assignment: CDR1 MNHNS and CDR2 SASEGT. The CDR3 is 14 residues long. For the CDR3, the DNA is TGTGCCAGCCAACCCTCTGACACCCGACGTCGGGCTTTCTTT. Its protein product is CASQPSDTRRRAFF.

This chain links TRBV5-4 with TRBJ2-2, with D uncertain. The germline V gene encodes CDR1 SGHNT and CDR2 YYREEE (reference sequence). V shed 4 bases and J shed 1 base, with 11 bases lying between them. CDR3 size: 15 residues. For the CDR3, the DNA is TGTGCCAGCAGCCGGGCCACTAAGAACACCGGGGAGCTGTTTTTT. Translation gives CASSRATKNTGELFF.

This clone was found many times. The V gene is TRBV6-6, the J gene TRBJ2-2, with D tentatively TRBD1 (6 bases). Germline V lookup: CDR1 MNHNY, CDR2 SVGAGI (reference sequence). The ends were cut back, 0 bases at V and 3 bases at J, with 11 bases in the middle. This CDR3 is built from 16 residues. CDR3 amino acids: CASSYSRGGYTGELFF. The CDR3 coding sequence is TGTGCCAGCAGTTACTCCCGAGGGGGTTACACCGGGGAGCTGTTTTTT.

V is TRBV5-4 and J is TRBJ2-3; 13 bases agree with TRBD2. Per germline, CDR1 SGHNT and CDR2 YYREEE (reference sequence). The V segment lost 1 base and the J segment 5 bases; nucleotides outside the gene matches: 4. The CDR3 is 16 amino acids. In DNA form, the CDR3 reads TGTGCCAGCAGCTTGCGACTAGCGGGAGGTCAAGATACGCAGTATTTT. It codes for CASSLRLAGGQDTQYF.

The chain joins TRBV4-2 to TRBJ1-2, with D unresolved. The V and J ends lost 0 bases and 6 bases respectively, with 5 bases between them. The CDR3 runs 12 residues. Germline CDR1 is LGHNA and CDR2 is YNFKEQ. The CDR3 DNA sequence: TGTGCCAGCAGCCAAGACAGAAATGGCTACACCTTC. Translation: CASSQDRNGYTF.

The V and J genes are TRBV7-9 and TRBJ2-1, with 9 bases aligning to TRBD1. After removal of 5 bases from V and 5 bases from J, the junction contained 7 bases not matched to a gene. This CDR3 has 15 residues. Germline V gene lookup returns CDR1 SEHNR and CDR2 FQNEAQ (reference sequence). This CDR3 reads CASSHLQGAHNEQFF. CDR3 bases: TGTGCCAGCAGCCATCTACAGGGGGCTCACAATGAGCAGTTCTTC.

This clone occurred once. The rearrangement links TRBV5-1 to TRBJ2-5; D is perhaps TRBD1 or TRBD2 (5 bases each). The germline CDR1 and CDR2 sequences are SGHRS and YFSETQ. The V gene lost 3 bases and the J gene lost 0 bases, with 12 bases spanning the gap. The CDR3 runs to 15 residues. CDR3 region: CASSSGLGYQETQYF. CDR3 nucleotides: TGCGCCAGCAGCTCGGGGCTTGGGTACCAAGAGACCCAGTACTTC.